This TCR beta chain originates from a study of blood T cell repertoires in COVID-19. Under the authors' procedure: Amplified reference gene primers provided the basis for estimating nucleated cell counts. Sequencing used immunoSEQ multiplex PCR; TCRdb keeps in-frame clones, though not all of them. For V, J and clone size, that table is used; D and trimming come from the DNA. The data contain around 100,000 clones, roughly 84% of them singletons. Source material: peripheral blood. This receptor was obtained from a woman older than 75 with acute or convalescent COVID-19.

DNA for the CDR3: TGTGCCAGCTCACCCTTGAGGGGGACCGGGACAGGGATCACAGATACGCAGTATTTT. It yields the protein CASSPLRGTGTGITDTQYF. The chain combines TRBV18 with TRBJ2-3; 9 bases fit TRBD1. Germline assignment: CDR1 KGHSH and CDR2 LQKENI. After removal of 3 bases from V and 2 bases from J, the junction contained 15 bases not matched to a gene. The CDR3 extends over 19 amino acids.